The 3 T cell receptor beta chains given below trace back to one sample, sequenced in a study of post-analysis software for immune sequencing data. Study-level results: Among several TRBV segments more frequent in patients than controls were TRBV5-6, TRBV5-1 and TRBV20-1.

For these TCRs, the target antigens are not known. The TCR beta cDNA libraries carried unique molecular identifiers. Each CDR3 protein is one row after TCRdb ran MiXCR on the PCR reads. The sample holds around 700,000 distinct CDR3 sequences; approximately 59% are singletons and the top ten take approximately 10%. Sequencing used blood. The receptor set was obtained from a girl aged 2 to 10 with multiple sclerosis.

The chain has TRBV5-1 and TRBJ1-2; possibly TRBD1 for D (6 bases). Trimming cost V 4 bases and J 3 bases, with 19 bases left between them. Germline V gene lookup returns CDR1 SGHRS and CDR2 YFSETQ. The CDR3 totals 16 residues. DNA for the CDR3: TGCGCCAGCAGCCCTTATCGACAGGACCCTTACTATGGCTACACCTTC. Its translation is CASSPYRQDPYYGYTF.

The chain uses TRBV7-9 and TRBJ1-2, with a possible D match to TRBD1 (5 bases). There are 16 residues in the CDR3. The V and J ends lost 4 bases and 0 bases respectively, with 15 bases between them. Germline V gene sequence: CDR1 SEHNR, CDR2 FQNEAQ (reference sequence). CDR3 DNA sequence: TGTGCCAGCAGCTCAACCCGGGACGCAGCTAACTATGGCTACACCTTC. Translated: CASSSTRDAANYGYTF.

V is TRBV9 and J is TRBJ2-3; a weak D match, TRBD1 (6 bases). Trimming removed 3 bases from V and 8 bases from J, with 13 bases in between. This CDR3 is built from 13 residues. Germline CDR1 and CDR2: SGDLS and YYNGEE. The CDR3 spells CASSADSLGTQYF. The CDR3 DNA is TGTGCCAGCAGCGCGGACAGTTTAGGTACGCAGTATTTT.